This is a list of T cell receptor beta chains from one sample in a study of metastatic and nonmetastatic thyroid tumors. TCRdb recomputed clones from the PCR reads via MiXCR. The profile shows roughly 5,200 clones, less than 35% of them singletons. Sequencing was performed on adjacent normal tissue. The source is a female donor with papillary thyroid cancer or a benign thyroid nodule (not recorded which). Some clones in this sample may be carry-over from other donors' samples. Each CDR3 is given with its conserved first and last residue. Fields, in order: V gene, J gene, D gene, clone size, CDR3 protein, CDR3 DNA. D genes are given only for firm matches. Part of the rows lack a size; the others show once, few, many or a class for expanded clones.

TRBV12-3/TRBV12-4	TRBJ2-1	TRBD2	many	CASSKRGGVNEQFF	TGTGCCAGCAGTAAGCGGGGGGGCGTCAATGAGCAGTTCTTC
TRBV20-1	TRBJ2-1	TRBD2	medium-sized	CSARVQLAGGGEQFF	TGCAGTGCTAGAGTCCAACTAGCGGGAGGAGGTGAGCAGTTCTTC
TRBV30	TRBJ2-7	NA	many	CAWHTAYEQYF	TGTGCCTGGCACACAGCCTACGAGCAGTACTTC
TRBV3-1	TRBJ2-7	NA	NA	CASSQAQPNYEQYF	TGTGCCAGCAGCCAAGCGCAGCCCAACTACGAGCAGTACTTC
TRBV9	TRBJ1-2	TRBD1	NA	CASSATGENYGYTF	TGTGCCAGCAGCGCGACAGGGGAAAACTATGGCTACACCTTC
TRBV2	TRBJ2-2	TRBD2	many	CASSGPGGDGELFF	TGTGCCAGCAGTGGGCCGGGGGGTGACGGGGAGCTGTTTTTT
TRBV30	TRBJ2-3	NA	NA	CAWSVGHRSTDTQYF	TGTGCCTGGAGTGTAGGGCACCGTAGCACAGATACGCAGTATTTT
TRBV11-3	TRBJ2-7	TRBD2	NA	CASSWGGAVSSYEQYF	TGTGCCAGCAGCTGGGGGGGAGCGGTGAGCTCCTACGAGCAGTACTTC
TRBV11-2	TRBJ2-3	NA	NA	CASSLGASTDTQYF	TGTGCCAGCAGCTTAGGGGCCAGTACAGATACGCAGTATTTT
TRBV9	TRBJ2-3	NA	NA	CASSVMGGEVGDTQYF	TGTGCCAGCAGCGTAATGGGCGGGGAGGTCGGAGATACGCAGTATTTT
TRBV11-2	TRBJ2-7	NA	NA	CASSPRGVRGYEQYF	TGTGCCAGCAGCCCGAGGGGTGTCAGGGGCTACGAGCAGTACTTC
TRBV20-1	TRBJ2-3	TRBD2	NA	CSAGGVASGIPDTQYF	TGCAGTGCGGGGGGGGTGGCTAGCGGGATTCCAGATACGCAGTATTTT
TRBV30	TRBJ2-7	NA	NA	CAWTKGYEQYF	TGTGCCTGGACCAAGGGCTACGAGCAGTACTTC
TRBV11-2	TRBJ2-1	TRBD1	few	CASSSGQGGTNEQFF	TGTGCCAGCAGCTCCGGACAGGGAGGAACCAATGAGCAGTTCTTC
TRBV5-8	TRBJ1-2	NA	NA	CASSLGGVRYGYTF	TGTGCCAGCAGCTTGGGCGGGGTTCGGTATGGCTACACCTTC
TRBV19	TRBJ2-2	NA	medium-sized	CASSIWDWGDTGELFF	TGTGCCAGTAGTATATGGGACTGGGGTGACACCGGGGAGCTGTTTTTT
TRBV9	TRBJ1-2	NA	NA	CASSAGAGTYGYTF	TGTGCCAGCAGCGCTGGGGCGGGGACCTATGGCTACACCTTC
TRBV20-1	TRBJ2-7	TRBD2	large	CSASSSRTSARYEQYF	TGCAGTGCTAGTAGTTCCCGGACTAGCGCCCGCTACGAGCAGTACTTC
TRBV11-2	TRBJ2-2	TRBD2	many	CASSSRGLAFQQNTGELFF	TGTGCCAGCAGCTCCCGGGGACTAGCGTTTCAACAGAACACCGGGGAGCTGTTTTTT
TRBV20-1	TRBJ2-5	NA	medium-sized	CSAPLTGRETQYF	TGCAGTGCTCCACTAACAGGGCGAGAGACCCAGTACTTC
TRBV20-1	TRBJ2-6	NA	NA	CSARDRQTSSGANVLTF	TGCAGTGCTAGAGATCGACAGACCAGCTCTGGGGCCAACGTCCTGACTTTC